The 25 T cell receptor beta chains listed next were all sequenced from one sample in a study of response to subunit inactivated influenza vaccine. Each CDR3 protein gets one entry after TCRdb re-called the RT-PCR reads with MiXCR. The sample lists about 520,000 distinct CDR3 sequences, about 25% occurring once. Material: CD4+ T cells sorted from PBMCs, obtained roughly 5 days after vaccination. These receptors came from a man aged 50 or older who received an inactivated influenza vaccine.

This clonotype was observed many times. The V gene is TRBV12-3 or TRBV12-4, the J gene TRBJ2-7, with 8 bases aligning to TRBD2. This CDR3 region has 15 residues. Unmatched junction bases numbered 12, after V lost 4 bases and J lost 7 bases. CDR3 sequence reads: CASSSPGLGRVEQYF. CDR3 DNA: TGTGCCAGCAGTTCCCCGGGACTAGGTCGTGTAGAGCAGTACTTC.

This clonotype occurred a few times. This sequence joins TRBV19 and TRBJ1-1, with D unresolved. CDR1 is LNHDA, CDR2 SQIVND, per germline (reference sequence). The V end lost 2 bases, the J end lost 3 bases, and 7 bases lay between the germline ends. This CDR3 region has 13 residues. The DNA of the CDR3 is TGTGCCAGTAGTATAAGGCGGGACACTGAAGCTTTCTTT. It is translated as CASSIRRDTEAFF. Full variable domain (outside the CDR3, taken from reference TRBV19 and TRBJ1-1): DGGITQSPKYLFRKEGQNVTLSCEQNLNHDAMYWYRQDPGQGLRLIYYSQIVNDFQKGDIAEGYSVSREKKESFPLTVTSAQKNPTAFYLCASSIRRDTEAFFGQGTRLTVV.

V gene TRBV7-9 combines with J gene TRBJ2-7; D is unresolved. The CDR3 covers 13 residues. CDR1 is SEHNR, CDR2 FQNEAQ, per germline (reference sequence). V lost 1 base, J lost 4 bases, and 8 bases lay in between. The CDR3 here is CASSLDIGYEQYF. Written as DNA, the CDR3 is TGTGCCAGCAGCTTAGATATAGGGTACGAGCAGTACTTC.

The V and J genes are TRBV18 and TRBJ2-1; 11 positions match TRBD2. This CDR3 spans 14 amino acids. V lost 3 bases and J lost 6; bases outside the gene matches: 1. Germline V lookup: CDR1 KGHSH, CDR2 LQKENI. CDR3 bases: TGTGCCAGCTCACCGGGACTAGCGGCCAATGAGCAGTTCTTC. Translated: CASSPGLAANEQFF. The full variable domain, with the rest looked up from reference TRBV18 and TRBJ2-1, is NAGVMQNPRHLVRRRGQEARLRCSPMKGHSHVYWYRQLPEEGLKFMVYLQKENIIDESGMPKERFSAEFPKEGPSILRIQQVVRGDSAAYFCASSPGLAANEQFFGPGTRLTVL.

The chain is built from TRBV6-5 and TRBJ1-2, with D perhaps TRBD1 (5 bases). The germline CDR1 and CDR2 sequences are MNHEY and SVGAGI. V was clipped by 2 bases and J by 7 bases, with 11 bases between them. The CDR3 spans 13 residues. CDR3 residues: CASSYLKTAGYTF. CDR3 bases: TGTGCCAGCAGTTACCTTAAGACAGCTGGCTACACCTTC.

This clonotype occurred a few times. This sequence joins TRBV12-3 or TRBV12-4 and TRBJ1-6, with TRBD1 matching 9 bases. The CDR3 totals 18 residues. Trimming cost V 7 bases and J 3 bases; bases outside gene matches: 13. CDR3 sequence: CASTARQGGIYYNSPLHF. Here the CDR3 DNA reads TGTGCCAGCACCGCCCGACAGGGGGGGATATACTATAATTCACCCCTCCACTTT.

A few counts support this clonotype. The DNA of the CDR3 is TGTGCCAGCGGACGGGAGGGGGACTATTACAATGAGCAGTTCTTC. Its protein is CASGREGDYYNEQFF. The genes are TRBV5-5 and TRBJ2-1, with 8 bases lining up with TRBD2. This CDR3 comprises 15 residues. CDR1 and CDR2 (germline): SGHKS, YYEKEE (reference sequence). The V and J ends lost 7 bases and 4 bases, in that order; junction bases with no gene match: 10.

This chain uses TRBV7-2 with TRBJ2-7; possibly TRBD2 for D (5 bases). The CDR3 loop spans 13 amino acids. The V gene's germline CDR1 is SGHTA and CDR2 FQGNSA. V dropped 3 bases and J dropped 6 bases, with 12 bases sitting between them. This CDR3 is CASSLLTEGEQYF. The CDR3 DNA reads TGTGCCAGCAGCTTGTTAACAGAGGGCGAGCAGTACTTC.

This clonotype was counted ten times or more. V and J are TRBV4-3 and TRBJ1-3; 9 bases map to TRBD1. Per germline, CDR1 LGHNA and CDR2 YSLEER. This CDR3 has 15 residues. With 3 bases clipped from V and 4 bases from J, the junction kept 4 bases outside the gene matches. The chain's CDR3 is CASSHGTGNGNTIYF. The CDR3 region has the DNA TGCGCCAGCAGCCATGGGACAGGGAACGGAAACACCATATATTTT.

The rearrangement joins TRBV6-2 or TRBV6-3 to TRBJ2-3; the D gene could be TRBD1 or TRBD2 (5 bases each). Trimming left V 4 bases short and J 2 bases short, with 19 bases between. The germline V gene encodes CDR1 MNHEY and CDR2 SVGEGT. The CDR3 spans 17 residues. As DNA, the CDR3 is TGTGCCAGCAGTTTTAACTTCAGGGAGTTATACACAGATACGCAGTATTTT. It yields the protein CASSFNFRELYTDTQYF.

This clonotype was counted a few times. The gene calls are TRBV6-5 and TRBJ1-1, with 7 nucleotides matching TRBD1. This CDR3 comprises 12 residues. Germline lookup yields CDR1 MNHEY and CDR2 SVGAGI. Trimming took 5 bases from V and 9 from J; bases not matched to a gene: 6. The DNA of the CDR3 is TGTGCCAGCAGTATCCAGGGGGTAAAAGCTTTCTTT. Protein product: CASSIQGVKAFF.

This clonotype was found a few times. The chain links TRBV20-1 to TRBJ2-1, with 7 bases fitting TRBD2. The germline V gene has CDR1 DFQATT and CDR2 SNEGSKA (reference sequence). This CDR3 comprises 15 residues. The trim removed 5 bases at V and 6 bases at J, leaving 13 bases unmatched. CDR3 residues: CSAGGGDGPINEQFF. CDR3 sequence (DNA): TGCAGTGCTGGGGGGGGGGATGGCCCCATCAATGAGCAGTTCTTC.

This clonotype was counted between two and nine times. V usage is TRBV20-1 and J usage is TRBJ1-1; D is unresolved. The CDR3 sequence is 12 residues long. The ends were cut back, 2 bases at V and 6 bases at J, with 10 bases in the middle. Per the germline V gene, CDR1 is DFQATT and CDR2 is SNEGSKA (reference sequence). The CDR3 loop is CSARPLDAEAFF. The CDR3 DNA is TGCAGTGCTAGACCGTTAGACGCTGAAGCTTTCTTT.

The rearrangement links TRBV5-1 to TRBJ1-1, with TRBD1 as a possible D gene (5 bases). There are 13 residues in the CDR3. Germline assignment: CDR1 SGHRS and CDR2 YFSETQ. V was trimmed by 4 bases and J by 10 bases, leaving 17 bases between them. This chain's CDR3 is CASSQQERDLAFF. In nucleotides, the CDR3 is TGCGCCAGCAGCCAACAGGAAAGGGATTTAGCTTTCTTT.

The chain links TRBV20-1 to TRBJ2-7; D gene uncertain. The CDR3 has 14 residues. Germline V CDR1 and CDR2: DFQATT, SNEGSKA (reference sequence). V lost 3 bases and J 0 bases, leaving 12 bases between the germline ends. DNA for the CDR3: TGCAGTGCTAGTATTCAGGATCTCTCCTACGAGCAGTACTTC. Translated, it gives CSASIQDLSYEQYF.

This chain connects TRBV7-3 to TRBJ2-7; possibly TRBD1 or TRBD2 for D (5 bases each). CDR3 length: 13 amino acids. Trimming pared 5 bases from V and 6 bases from J, leaving 14 bases between. The germline gives CDR1 SGHTA, CDR2 FQGTGA. For the CDR3, the DNA is TGTGCCAGCAGCCCGGGGCCAAAGGGCGAGCAGTACTTC. Encoded protein: CASSPGPKGEQYF.

This clonotype was seen more than once but under ten times. The chain carries TRBV5-6 and TRBJ2-3; 12 positions match TRBD2. Germline CDR1 and CDR2: SGHDT and YYEEEE. V was clipped by 0 bases and J by 4 bases; unmatched bases: 3. The CDR3 sequence is 16 residues long. The CDR3 sequence: CASSLVTSGRPDTQYF. CDR3 in DNA: TGTGCCAGCAGCTTGGTAACTAGCGGGAGGCCAGATACGCAGTATTTT. The variable domain in full, completed from reference TRBV5-6 and TRBJ2-3, reads DAGVTQSPTHLIKTRGQQVTLRCSPKSGHDTVSWYQQALGQGPQFIFQYYEEEERQRGNFPDRFSGHQFPNYSSELNVNALLLGDSALYLCASSLVTSGRPDTQYFGPGTRLTVL.

This clonotype has a handful of counts. The rearrangement links TRBV15 to TRBJ2-7, with TRBD1 identical over 10 bases. V gave up 3 bases and J gave up 4 bases; unmatched junction bases: 9. The CDR3 consists of 16 residues. Germline-derived CDR1 and CDR2 are LNHNV and YYDKDF (reference sequence). The CDR3 protein is CATSSNRDRGFYEQYF. CDR3 DNA sequence: TGTGCCACCAGCAGTAACCGGGACAGGGGCTTTTACGAGCAGTACTTC.

This chain uses TRBV28 with TRBJ2-6, with D perhaps matching TRBD2 (6 bases). The V end lost 4 bases, the J end lost 0 bases, and 16 bases lay between the germline ends. Germline lookup yields CDR1 MDHEN and CDR2 SYDVKM. The CDR3 has 18 residues. CDR3 sequence: CASSSQRGLYSGANVLTF. The CDR3 bases are TGTGCCAGCAGTTCCCAAAGGGGACTGTACTCTGGGGCCAACGTCCTGACTTTC.

This clonotype occurred once. The rearrangement uses TRBV21-1 and TRBJ2-7; the table's D call of TRBD2 was not tested on the DNA. TRBV21-1 is termed a pseudogene. The CDR3 totals 15 residues. The CDR3 DNA is TGTGCCAGCATCCCGACTAAAATTTTTGCCTACGAGCAGTACTTC. This codes for CASIPTKIFAYEQYF.

The table lists this clonotype with many counts. The rearrangement uses TRBV7-2 and TRBJ2-2; D is perhaps TRBD1 (6 bases). The CDR3 covers 16 residues. CDR1 is SGHTA and CDR2 is FQGNSA in the germline V gene. The V end lost 0 bases, the J end lost 2 bases, and 10 bases lay between the germline ends. DNA for the CDR3: TGTGCCAGCAGCTTAGCTGGGGGCATCAACACCGGGGAGCTGTTTTTT. Its protein is CASSLAGGINTGELFF.

The rearrangement uses TRBV12-3 or TRBV12-4 and TRBJ2-5; no reliable D call. The CDR3 sequence is 12 residues long. V dropped 2 bases and J dropped 5 bases, with 6 bases sitting between them. The CDR3: CASSLFLETQYF. In nucleotides, the CDR3 is TGTGCCAGCAGTTTATTCCTGGAGACCCAGTACTTC.

This chain uses TRBV5-1 with TRBJ2-1, with D uncertain. The CDR3 has 14 residues. V was trimmed by 0 bases and J by 3 bases, leaving 7 bases between them. The germline gives CDR1 SGHRS, CDR2 YFSETQ. The CDR3 sequence is CASSLGWDYNEQFF. CDR3 in DNA: TGCGCCAGCAGCTTGGGGTGGGACTACAATGAGCAGTTCTTC.

The chain has TRBV20-1 and TRBJ2-3; D possibly corresponds to TRBD1 (6 bases). V dropped 3 bases and J dropped 2 bases, with 15 bases sitting between them. CDR1 and CDR2 (germline): DFQATT, SNEGSKA (reference sequence). The CDR3 has 15 residues. The CDR3 coding sequence is TGCAGTGCTAGTTCCGTACAGGGATCCACAGATACGCAGTATTTT. This gives the protein CSASSVQGSTDTQYF.

This chain joins TRBV20-1 and TRBJ2-3; 8 positions match TRBD2. Germline CDR1 reads DFQATT; CDR2 reads SNEGSKA (reference sequence). The CDR3 length is 13 residues. With V trimmed by 6 bases and J by 8 bases, 10 bases remained unmatched. In DNA form, the CDR3 reads TGCAGTGCCCCAGGGGTAGCGGGGTTTACGCAGTATTTT. This gives the protein CSAPGVAGFTQYF.